These 17 T cell receptor beta chains originate from one sample sequenced in a study of cytotoxic CD8 clonotypes in ibrutinib-treated CLL. Method: immunoSEQ multiplex PCR; TCRdb's copy keeps in-frame clones and lacks some. This repertoire shows hundreds of thousands of clones, 70% found once; its top ten account for 15%. Source: PBMCs, taken after 24 months of ibrutinib treatment. These receptors all come from a human donor with chronic lymphocytic leukemia.

This clone was counted between two and nine times. The V call is TRBV28, the J call TRBJ2-7; D not certain. V lost 3 bases and J 2 bases, leaving 11 bases between the germline ends. The germline V gene encodes CDR1 MDHEN and CDR2 SYDVKM. The CDR3 has 14 amino acids. This CDR3 is CASSLSGPTYEQYF. The CDR3, as DNA: TGTGCCAGCAGTTTGTCAGGCCCGACCTACGAGCAGTACTTC. The whole variable domain, remainder taken from reference TRBV28 and TRBJ2-7, is DVKVTQSSRYLVKRTGEKVFLECVQDMDHENMFWYRQDPGLGLRLIYFSYDVKMKEKGDIPEGYSVSREKKERFSLILESASTNQTSMYLCASSLSGPTYEQYFGPGTRLTVT.

The chain couples TRBV6-1 to TRBJ2-1; TRBD2 aligns across 9 bases. Germline lookup yields CDR1 MNHNS and CDR2 SASEGT. V shed 8 bases, J shed 6 bases, and the junction held 11 bases outside the gene matches. The CDR3 covers 15 residues. This CDR3 reads CASGSLAGPSNEQFF. The CDR3, as DNA: TGTGCCAGCGGGTCACTAGCGGGTCCGTCCAATGAGCAGTTCTTC.

This chain links TRBV4-2 with TRBJ2-7; D not certain. CDR1 and CDR2 (germline): LGHNA, YNFKEQ. This CDR3 spans 13 amino acids. The ends were cut back, 1 base at V and 12 bases at J, with 16 bases in the middle. CDR3 region: CASSQAIDSPVYF. In DNA, the CDR3 is TGTGCCAGCAGCCAAGCCATAGACTCCCCGGTGTACTTC.

The rearrangement uses TRBV18 and TRBJ2-3; D remains ambiguous. Germline V lookup: CDR1 KGHSH, CDR2 LQKENI. V gave up 0 bases and J gave up 7 bases, with 8 bases separating them. The CDR3 runs to 13 residues. DNA of the CDR3: TGTGCCAGCTCACCACCGCCGGGTAATACGCAGTATTTT. It encodes CASSPPPGNTQYF.

There are a few counts of this clone. V is TRBV14 and J is TRBJ2-5, with D perhaps given as TRBD1 or TRBD2 (5 bases each). This CDR3 contains 15 residues. V lost 1 base, J lost 5 bases, and 14 bases lay in between. CDR1 SGHDN and CDR2 FVKESK come from the germline V gene. CDR3 loop: CASSQVGTLGETQYF. For the CDR3, the DNA is TGTGCCAGCAGCCAAGTTGGGACCTTGGGGGAGACCCAGTACTTC.

The rearrangement uses TRBV7-8 and TRBJ1-4, with unresolved D. Germline-derived CDR1 and CDR2 are SGHVS and FQNEAQ. V was cut by 0 bases and J by 4 bases, with 12 bases left in between. The CDR3 totals 16 residues. The CDR3 nucleotides read TGTGCCAGCAGCTTAGCGGTAGGAGGAGTTAATGAAAAACTGTTTTTT. This sequence encodes CASSLAVGGVNEKLFF.

V usage is TRBV4-1 and J usage is TRBJ2-3; D assignment may be TRBD1 or TRBD2 (5 bases each). Germline V gene sequence: CDR1 MGHRA, CDR2 YSYEKL. The CDR3 sequence is 14 residues long. Deletions cut 4 bases from V and 5 bases from J, with 13 bases between. The CDR3 DNA follows: TGCGCCAGCAGCCGGGGGTCGCAGGAAGATACGCAGTATTTT. This translates into CASSRGSQEDTQYF.

V usage is TRBV5-1 and J usage is TRBJ1-5; TRBD1 matches at 8 bases. The CDR3 runs to 16 residues. Germline lookup yields CDR1 SGHRS and CDR2 YFSETQ. The junction had 8 bases not matched to a gene; V was cut back by 5 bases and J by 1 base. This CDR3 reads CASSPQGAGSNQPQHF. CDR3 sequence (DNA): TGCGCCAGCAGTCCGCAGGGGGCCGGGAGCAATCAGCCCCAGCATTTT. Full variable domain (outside the CDR3, taken from reference TRBV5-1 and TRBJ1-5): KAGVTQTPRYLIKTRGQQVTLSCSPISGHRSVSWYQQTPGQGLQFLFEYFSETQRNKGNFPGRFSGRQFSNSRSEMNVSTLELGDSALYLCASSPQGAGSNQPQHFGDGTRLSIL.

The chain uses TRBV19 and TRBJ2-1; the match to TRBD2 covers 11 bases. V gave up 6 bases and J gave up 3 bases; unmatched junction bases: 13. The length of the CDR3 is 18 residues. Looked up from germline, CDR1 is LNHDA and CDR2 is SQIVND (reference sequence). The CDR3 reads CASSPGQQLAGDYNEQFF. The CDR3, as DNA: TGTGCCAGTAGCCCGGGACAGCAACTAGCGGGGGACTACAATGAGCAGTTCTTC. The full variable domain, completed using reference TRBV19 and TRBJ2-1, is DGGITQSPKYLFRKEGQNVTLSCEQNLNHDAMYWYRQDPGQGLRLIYYSQIVNDFQKGDIAEGYSVSREKKESFPLTVTSAQKNPTAFYLCASSPGQQLAGDYNEQFFGPGTRLTVL.

This chain uses TRBV10-3 with TRBJ2-7; D gene ambiguous. Trimming left V 4 bases short and J 3 bases short, with 4 bases between. The CDR3 is 11 residues long. The V gene's germline CDR1 is ENHRY and CDR2 SYGVKD. CDR3 residues: CAISVGYEQYF. CDR3 coding DNA: TGTGCCATCAGTGTCGGCTACGAGCAGTACTTC.

The V gene is TRBV28, the J gene TRBJ2-7, with D tentatively TRBD1 (6 bases). Germline CDR1 MDHEN, CDR2 SYDVKM. The CDR3 loop spans 17 amino acids. V shed 5 bases and J shed 1 base, with 21 bases lying between them. The CDR3 DNA is TGTGCCAGCAGTCTCCACACCGGGACAAGCCCATCCTACGAGCAGTACTTC. It is translated as CASSLHTGTSPSYEQYF.

This chain uses TRBV25-1 with TRBJ1-1; a possible D gene is TRBD1 (6 bases). This CDR3 contains 14 residues. V gave up 7 bases and J gave up 2 bases, with 14 bases separating them. Germline V CDR1 and CDR2: MGHDK, SYGVNS. CDR3 sequence reads: CASTWAGENTEAFF. CDR3 in DNA: TGTGCCAGCACGTGGGCAGGGGAAAACACTGAAGCTTTCTTT.

This sequence joins TRBV15 and TRBJ1-1; a weak D match, TRBD1 (5 bases). The CDR3 consists of 15 residues. Germline CDR1 and CDR2: LNHNV and YYDKDF (reference sequence). V dropped 0 bases and J dropped 10 bases, with 18 bases sitting between them. The CDR3 here is CATSRDRDFLRPAFF. For the CDR3, the DNA is TGTGCCACCAGCAGAGATAGGGACTTCCTTCGTCCAGCTTTCTTT.

V gene TRBV12-5 combines with J gene TRBJ2-5; 8 nucleotides line up with TRBD2. The CDR3 runs 14 residues. Trimming cost V 6 bases and J 5 bases; bases outside gene matches: 8. Germline CDR1 LGHNT, CDR2 FRNRAP. The CDR3 sequence is CASGSSGSGETQYF. As DNA, the CDR3 is TGTGCTAGTGGATCGAGCGGGAGCGGGGAGACCCAGTACTTC.

The gene calls are TRBV28 and TRBJ2-7; perhaps TRBD1 as D (7 bases). The V end was cut by 9 bases, the J end by 5 bases, with 14 bases between. The CDR3 length is 12 residues. Germline CDR1 is MDHEN and CDR2 is SYDVKM. The CDR3 is CASAGGSHEQYF. The CDR3 coding sequence is TGTGCCAGTGCAGGGGGGTCCCACGAGCAGTACTTC.

The chain couples TRBV6-1 to TRBJ2-7, with D tentatively TRBD1 (6 bases). This CDR3 has 13 amino acids. V lost 10 bases and J 2 bases, leaving 15 bases between the germline ends. Germline V lookup: CDR1 MNHNS, CDR2 SASEGT. The CDR3 bases are TGTGCCACCCAAAATGGACAGACCTACGAGCAGTACTTC. It codes for CATQNGQTYEQYF.

The CDR3 region is CASSLAYGTGNIQYF. As DNA, the CDR3 is TGTGCCAGCAGCTTAGCTTACGGAACGGGGAACATTCAGTACTTC. The V call is TRBV7-2, the J call TRBJ2-4, with a weak D call TRBD2 (5 bases). This CDR3 has 15 amino acids. The V and J ends lost 0 bases and 7 bases respectively, with 13 bases between them. CDR1 is SGHTA and CDR2 is FQGNSA in the germline V gene.